The clone carrying this TCR beta chain was seen only once. The germline gives CDR1 LNHDA, CDR2 SQIVND (reference sequence). The V and J ends lost 0 bases and 6 bases respectively, with 13 bases between them. This CDR3 has 15 amino acids. This sample is part of a study of blood T cell repertoires in COVID-19. About the study: Samples of COVID-19 (acute and convalescent) were obtained from the United States, Italy and Spain. PBMCs, B-cell-depleted T cells, or T cells provided the cDNA or gDNA that made up the material.

In the original processing: Reference gene primers were amplified, and this amplification served to estimate nucleated cell counts. Assay used: immunoSEQ multiplex PCR; TCRdb lists only in-frame clones, some missing. The V and J calls and clone size were taken over from that table, and D and trimming were inferred from the DNA. Here the sample spans 35,000 to 50,000 clones, about nine tenths being singletons. Sequenced input: peripheral blood. The sequence was collected from a man aged 70 or older with active COVID-19. The V call is TRBV19, the J call TRBJ2-3; D not certain. The CDR3 bases are TGTGCCAGTAGTATAGACTCCTCTCGAGCGGATACGCAGTATTTT. Its protein is CASSIDSSRADTQYF. Full variable domain (rest looked up from reference TRBV19 and TRBJ2-3): DGGITQSPKYLFRKEGQNVTLSCEQNLNHDAMYWYRQDPGQGLRLIYYSQIVNDFQKGDIAEGYSVSREKKESFPLTVTSAQKNPTAFYLCASSIDSSRADTQYFGPGTRLTVL.